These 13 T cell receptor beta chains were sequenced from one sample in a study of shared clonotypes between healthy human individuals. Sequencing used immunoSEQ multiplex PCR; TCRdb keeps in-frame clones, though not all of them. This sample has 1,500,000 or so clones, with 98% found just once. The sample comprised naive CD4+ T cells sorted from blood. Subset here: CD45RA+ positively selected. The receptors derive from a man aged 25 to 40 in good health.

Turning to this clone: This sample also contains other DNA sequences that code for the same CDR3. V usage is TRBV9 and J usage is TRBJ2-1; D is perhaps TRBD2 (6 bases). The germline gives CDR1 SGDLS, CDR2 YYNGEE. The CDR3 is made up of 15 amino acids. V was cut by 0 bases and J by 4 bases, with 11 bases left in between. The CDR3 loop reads CASSVAGDFYNEQFF. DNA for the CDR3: TGTGCCAGCAGCGTAGCTGGGGACTTTTACAATGAGCAGTTCTTC.

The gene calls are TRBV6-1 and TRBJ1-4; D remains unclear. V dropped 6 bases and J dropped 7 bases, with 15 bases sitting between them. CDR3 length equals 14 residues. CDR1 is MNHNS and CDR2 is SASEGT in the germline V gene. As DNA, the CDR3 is TGTGCCAGCAGGATCGAGGTATTCGGTGAAAAACTGTTTTTT. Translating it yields CASRIEVFGEKLFF.

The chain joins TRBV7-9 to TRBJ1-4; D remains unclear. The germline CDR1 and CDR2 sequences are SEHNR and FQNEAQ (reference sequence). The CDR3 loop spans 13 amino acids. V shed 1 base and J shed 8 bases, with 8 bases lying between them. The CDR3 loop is CASSLVLGEKLFF. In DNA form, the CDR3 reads TGTGCCAGCAGCTTAGTCCTTGGGGAAAAACTGTTTTTT.

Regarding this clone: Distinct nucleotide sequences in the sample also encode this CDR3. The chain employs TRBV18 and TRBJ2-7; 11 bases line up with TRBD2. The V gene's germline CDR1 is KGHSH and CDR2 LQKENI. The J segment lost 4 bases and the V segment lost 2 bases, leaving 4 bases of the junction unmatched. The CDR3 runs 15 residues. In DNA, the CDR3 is TGTGCCAGCTCACCAAGGCTAGCGGGGGGATACGAGCAGTACTTC. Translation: CASSPRLAGGYEQYF.

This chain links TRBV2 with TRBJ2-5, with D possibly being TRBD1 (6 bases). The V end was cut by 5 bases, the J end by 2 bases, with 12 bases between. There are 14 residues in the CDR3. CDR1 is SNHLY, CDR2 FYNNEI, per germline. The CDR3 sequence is CASSPDSRQETQYF. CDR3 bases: TGTGCCAGCAGTCCGGACAGCCGACAAGAGACCCAGTACTTC.

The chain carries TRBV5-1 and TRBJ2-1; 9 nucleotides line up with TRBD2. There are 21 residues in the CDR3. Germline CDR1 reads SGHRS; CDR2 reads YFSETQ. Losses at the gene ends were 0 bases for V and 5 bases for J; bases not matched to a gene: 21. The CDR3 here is CASSLARFGGRAHSRDNEQFF. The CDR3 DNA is TGCGCCAGCAGCTTGGCGAGATTTGGCGGGAGGGCCCATTCAAGGGACAATGAGCAGTTCTTC.

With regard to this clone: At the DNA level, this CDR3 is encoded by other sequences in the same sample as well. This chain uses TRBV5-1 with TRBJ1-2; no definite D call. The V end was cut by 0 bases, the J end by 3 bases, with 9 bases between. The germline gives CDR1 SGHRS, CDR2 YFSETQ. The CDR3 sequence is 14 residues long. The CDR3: CASSLVSGDYGYTF. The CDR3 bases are TGCGCCAGCAGCTTGGTATCTGGTGACTATGGCTACACCTTC.

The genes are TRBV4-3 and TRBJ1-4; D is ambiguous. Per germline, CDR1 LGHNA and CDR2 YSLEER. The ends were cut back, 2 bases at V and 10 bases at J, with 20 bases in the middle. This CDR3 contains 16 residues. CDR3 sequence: CASSQTSEPDVGKLFF. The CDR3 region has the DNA TGCGCCAGCAGCCAAACAAGTGAACCGGACGTTGGAAAACTGTTTTTT.

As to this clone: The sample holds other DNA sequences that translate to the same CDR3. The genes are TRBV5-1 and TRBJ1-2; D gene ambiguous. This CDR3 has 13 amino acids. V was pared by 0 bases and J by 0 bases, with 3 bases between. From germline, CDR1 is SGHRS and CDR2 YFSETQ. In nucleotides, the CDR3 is TGCGCCAGCAGCTTGGCAGCTAACTATGGCTACACCTTC. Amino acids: CASSLAANYGYTF. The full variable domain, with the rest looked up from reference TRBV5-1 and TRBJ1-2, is KAGVTQTPRYLIKTRGQQVTLSCSPISGHRSVSWYQQTPGQGLQFLFEYFSETQRNKGNFPGRFSGRQFSNSRSEMNVSTLELGDSALYLCASSLAANYGYTFGSGTRLTVV.

This CDR3 reads CASSSMSYRPDTQYF. CDR3 sequence (DNA): TGTGCCAGCAGTAGCATGAGTTACAGGCCAGATACGCAGTATTTT. The chain recombines TRBV28 with TRBJ2-3; D is perhaps TRBD1 (5 bases). V lost 5 bases, J lost 4 bases, and 16 bases lay in between. The CDR3 runs to 15 residues. Germline V gene lookup returns CDR1 MDHEN and CDR2 SYDVKM.

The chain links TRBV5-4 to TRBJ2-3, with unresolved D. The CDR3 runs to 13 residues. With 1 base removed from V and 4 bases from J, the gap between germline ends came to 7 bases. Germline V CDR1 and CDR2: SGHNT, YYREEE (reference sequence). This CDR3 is CASSLYGADTQYF. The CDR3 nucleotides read TGTGCCAGCAGCTTGTATGGTGCAGATACGCAGTATTTT.

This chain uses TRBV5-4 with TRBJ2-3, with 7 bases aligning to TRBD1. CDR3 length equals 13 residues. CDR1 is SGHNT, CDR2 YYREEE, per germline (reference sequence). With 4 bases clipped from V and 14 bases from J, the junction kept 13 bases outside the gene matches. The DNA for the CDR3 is TGTGCCAGCAGCCCGAAAGGACAGGATGGTCTGTATTTT. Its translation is CASSPKGQDGLYF.

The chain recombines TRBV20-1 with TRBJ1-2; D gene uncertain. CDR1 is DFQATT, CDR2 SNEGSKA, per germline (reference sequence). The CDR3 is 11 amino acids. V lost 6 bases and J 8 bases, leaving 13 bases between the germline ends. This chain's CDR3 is CSAFFSGGYTF. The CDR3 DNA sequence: TGCAGTGCCTTCTTCTCCGGCGGCTACACCTTC.